The next 23 T cell receptor beta chains were all read from a single sample in a study of a mutant IDH1 vaccine in newly diagnosed glioma. Measured with immunoSEQ multiplex PCR; TCRdb has only the in-frame clones, and not every one. Among over 80,000 clones listed, about 87% were seen once. The sample's time point: baseline, week 1 (first vaccination visit). As for treatment: pre-vaccination baseline after standard-of-care therapy. The source material was PBMCs, sampled from a glioma patient treated with radiotherapy, temozolomide or both. These receptor sequences come from a woman aged 50 to 60 with glioma.

This chain connects TRBV6-4 to TRBJ2-3; 7 nucleotides align to TRBD2. Germline assignment: CDR1 MRHNA and CDR2 SNTAGT. With 4 bases clipped from V and 0 bases from J, the junction kept 1 base outside the gene matches. CDR3 size: 14 residues. The CDR3 nucleotides read TGTGCCAGCAGTGTTAGCGGGAGCACAGATACGCAGTATTTT. It specifies CASSVSGSTDTQYF.

The genes are TRBV11-3 and TRBJ1-2, with D uncertain. The CDR3 is 16 residues long. Between the trimmed V and J ends, which lost 1 base and 4 bases, there was a span of 16 bases. Germline CDR1 and CDR2: SGHNT and YENEEA. CDR3 sequence reads: CASSLGPFHLIYGYTF. The DNA for the CDR3 is TGTGCCAGCAGCTTAGGACCCTTTCACCTCATCTATGGCTACACCTTC.

This chain links TRBV9 with TRBJ1-6; D is ambiguous. V shed 4 bases and J shed 1 base, with 0 bases lying between them. From germline, CDR1 is SGDLS and CDR2 YYNGEE. The CDR3 runs 12 residues. DNA for the CDR3: TGTGCCAGCAGCTCCTATAATTCACCCCTCCACTTT. Translated: CASSSYNSPLHF.

The V call is TRBV5-1, the J call TRBJ2-7, with a tentative D call TRBD1 (6 bases). Germline V gene lookup returns CDR1 SGHRS and CDR2 YFSETQ. Trimming took 2 bases from V and 2 from J, leaving 14 bases between them. The CDR3 is 15 amino acids. The CDR3 DNA is TGCGCCAGCAGCTTAACCCGGGACACTACCTACGAGCAGTACTTC. Translation gives CASSLTRDTTYEQYF. Using reference TRBV5-1 and TRBJ2-7 for the parts outside the CDR3, the full variable domain is KAGVTQTPRYLIKTRGQQVTLSCSPISGHRSVSWYQQTPGQGLQFLFEYFSETQRNKGNFPGRFSGRQFSNSRSEMNVSTLELGDSALYLCASSLTRDTTYEQYFGPGTRLTVT.

The chain links TRBV11-2 to TRBJ2-4; unclear D gene. V lost 2 bases, J lost 2 bases, and 1 base lay in between. The CDR3 covers 12 residues. Germline lookup yields CDR1 SGHAT and CDR2 FQNNGV. The DNA of the CDR3 is TGTGCCAGCAGCTTAACCAAAAACATTCAGTACTTC. It yields the protein CASSLTKNIQYF.

V usage is TRBV11-1 and J usage is TRBJ2-7, with 8 nucleotides matching TRBD1. The CDR3 totals 15 residues. Germline V gene lookup returns CDR1 SGHAT and CDR2 FQDESV (reference sequence). J lost 2 bases, V lost 5 bases, and 8 bases had no gene match. For the CDR3, the DNA is TGTGCCAGCAGCCGGGGGCAGGGGGCCCCCTACGAGCAGTACTTC. The encoded protein is CASSRGQGAPYEQYF.

The rearrangement joins TRBV6-4 to TRBJ2-1, with unresolved D. Germline V CDR1 and CDR2: MRHNA, SNTAGT. Trimming shortened V by 4 bases and J by 7 bases, and 5 bases separated the two germline ends. The CDR3 runs to 11 residues. CDR3 sequence: CASSVGNEQFF. DNA of the CDR3: TGTGCCAGCAGTGTAGGGAATGAGCAGTTCTTC.

The chain uses TRBV7-2 and TRBJ2-5; TRBD2 matches at 10 bases. There are 17 residues in the CDR3. J was trimmed by 3 bases and V by 3 bases; bases with no gene match: 10. From germline, CDR1 is SGHTA and CDR2 FQGNSA. CDR3 in amino acids: CASSFPGLAAVKETQYF. The DNA for the CDR3 is TGTGCCAGCAGCTTTCCCGGACTAGCGGCTGTCAAAGAGACCCAGTACTTC.

V usage is TRBV7-6 and J usage is TRBJ2-5; D perhaps matches TRBD1 (5 bases). Deletions cut 2 bases from V and 5 bases from J, with 12 bases between. The germline V gene has CDR1 SGHVS and CDR2 FNYEAQ. The CDR3 extends over 14 amino acids. DNA for the CDR3: TGTGCCAGCAGCTTAAGGGCAGGGCTGGAGACCCAGTACTTC. Translation: CASSLRAGLETQYF.

The J gene is TRBJ1-3, the V gene TRBV5-1; D is unresolved. Germline-derived CDR1 and CDR2 are SGHRS and YFSETQ. Trimming pared 2 bases from V and 0 bases from J, leaving 12 bases between. The CDR3 has 16 amino acids. CDR3 protein: CASSLGQSTSGNTIYF. CDR3 coding DNA: TGCGCCAGCAGCTTAGGGCAGAGCACCTCTGGAAACACCATATATTTT.

This chain links TRBV2 with TRBJ1-5; weak D call: TRBD1 (5 bases). V was trimmed by 2 bases and J by 4 bases, leaving 12 bases between them. CDR3 length: 15 residues. The germline V gene encodes CDR1 SNHLY and CDR2 FYNNEI. The CDR3 region is CASSERDLANQPQHF. The CDR3 DNA follows: TGTGCCAGCAGTGAAAGGGACCTAGCAAATCAGCCCCAGCATTTT.

The V call is TRBV29-1, the J call TRBJ2-1, with D uncertain. Germline V gene sequence: CDR1 SQVTM, CDR2 ANQGSEA. V was shortened by 5 bases and J by 3 bases, with 5 bases between the two germline ends. This CDR3 has 11 residues. The CDR3, as DNA: TGCAGCGTTCACCTCTACAATGAGCAGTTCTTC. It encodes CSVHLYNEQFF.

The CDR3 DNA reads TGTGCCAGCAGTTACATGGACAGGGAGAATCAGCCCCAGCATTTT. Amino acids: CASSYMDRENQPQHF. The gene calls are TRBV6-6 and TRBJ1-5; 8 bases are shared with TRBD1. V lost 2 bases and J lost 4; bases outside the gene matches: 4. Looked up from germline, CDR1 is MNHNY and CDR2 is SVGAGI (reference sequence). CDR3 size: 15 residues.

The J gene is TRBJ1-3, the V gene TRBV2; no clear D. Trimming left V 5 bases short and J 0 bases short, with 8 bases between. The CDR3 has 14 residues. Per germline, CDR1 SNHLY and CDR2 FYNNEI. CDR3 coding DNA: TGTGCCAGCAGTAGCGTGTTCTCTGGAAACACCATATATTTT. Translated: CASSSVFSGNTIYF.

This clone appeared a single time. The chain carries TRBV7-8 and TRBJ2-1, with 7 bases that match TRBD1. Germline V gene data show CDR1 as SGHVS and CDR2 as FQNEAQ. CDR3 length: 12 amino acids. V shed 3 bases and J 13 bases; nucleotides not matched to a gene: 6. CDR3 coding DNA: TGTGCCAGCAGCTTGCTCCGGGACAGCCAGTTCTTC. It specifies CASSLLRDSQFF.

A single count supports this clone. The chain couples TRBV11-2 to TRBJ1-4; no clear D gene. The CDR3 extends over 15 amino acids. Germline values: CDR1 SGHAT, CDR2 FQNNGV. V was shortened by 5 bases and J by 8 bases, with 18 bases between the two germline ends. CDR3 in DNA: TGTGCCAGCAGCCTCCCGGGCCTCAGAGGCGAAAAACTGTTTTTT. Translated, it gives CASSLPGLRGEKLFF. Supplemented by reference TRBV11-2 and TRBJ1-4, the full variable domain reads EAGVAQSPRYKIIEKRQSVAFWCNPISGHATLYWYQQILGQGPKLLIQFQNNGVVDDSQLPKDRFSAERLKGVDSTLKIQPAKLEDSAVYLCASSLPGLRGEKLFFGSGTQLSVL.

V gene TRBV11-1 combines with J gene TRBJ2-2; D is possibly TRBD1 or TRBD2 (6 bases each). V was trimmed by 7 bases and J by 7 bases, leaving 16 bases between them. The CDR3 is made up of 14 amino acids. Per germline, CDR1 SGHAT and CDR2 FQDESV (reference sequence). CDR3 amino acids: CASTRRGQGGELFF. The CDR3, as DNA: TGTGCCAGCACTAGGAGGGGACAAGGCGGGGAGCTGTTTTTT. The full variable domain, in which reference TRBV11-1 and TRBJ2-2 provide the parts outside the CDR3, is EAEVAQSPRYKITEKSQAVAFWCDPISGHATLYWYRQILGQGPELLVQFQDESVVDDSQLPKDRFSAERLKGVDSTLKIQPAELGDSAMYLCASTRRGQGGELFFGEGSRLTVL.

This CDR3 is CASSLAGVAYNEQFF. The CDR3 region has the DNA TGTGCCAGCAGTCTAGCGGGAGTGGCCTACAATGAGCAGTTCTTC. The rearrangement uses TRBV7-3 and TRBJ2-1; TRBD2 matches at 10 bases. V was pared by 6 bases and J by 2 bases, with 4 bases of the junction left unmatched. The CDR3 runs to 15 residues. Germline V lookup: CDR1 SGHTA, CDR2 FQGTGA.

The chain couples TRBV25-1 to TRBJ1-2; no definite D call. This CDR3 is 12 amino acids long. V lost 10 bases to trimming and J lost 2 bases, with 11 bases between them. The germline CDR1 and CDR2 sequences are MGHDK and SYGVNS. CDR3 loop: CATSLGNYGYTF. The CDR3 region has the DNA TGTGCCACCTCTCTGGGCAACTATGGCTACACCTTC.

The rearrangement links TRBV10-1 to TRBJ2-2; unclear D gene. The CDR3 has 13 amino acids. CDR1 and CDR2 from the germline V gene are WNHNN and SYGVQD (reference sequence). The V end lost 4 bases, the J end lost 5 bases, and 8 bases lay between the germline ends. The CDR3 sequence is CASSVSQTGELFF. The CDR3 nucleotides read TGCGCCAGCAGTGTATCACAAACCGGGGAGCTGTTTTTT.

This clone was seen a handful of times. CDR3 sequence: CASSARTSGRWGTQYF. The DNA for the CDR3 is TGTGCCAGCAGCGCACGGACTAGCGGGAGGTGGGGTACGCAGTATTTT. The J gene is TRBJ2-3, the V gene TRBV7-9, with 14 bases that match TRBD2. Germline V gene sequence: CDR1 SEHNR, CDR2 FQNEAQ (reference sequence). The trim removed 5 bases at V and 8 bases at J, leaving 9 bases unmatched. The CDR3 sequence is 16 residues long.

This chain uses TRBV19 with TRBJ2-3; 10 nucleotides match TRBD2. V lost 7 bases and J lost 8; bases outside the gene matches: 9. Germline V CDR1 and CDR2: LNHDA, SQIVND (reference sequence). CDR3 length: 14 residues. CDR3 protein: CASTTSGSPGTQYF. In DNA form, the CDR3 reads TGTGCCAGTACGACTAGCGGGTCCCCCGGTACGCAGTATTTT.

The chain couples TRBV20-1 to TRBJ2-1; D is possibly TRBD2 (6 bases). V was shortened by 6 bases and J by 4 bases, with 7 bases between the two germline ends. The CDR3 is made up of 11 amino acids. In germline, CDR1 is DFQATT, CDR2 SNEGSKA (reference sequence). The CDR3: CSAGTYNEQFF. The CDR3 region has the DNA TGCAGTGCCGGGACTTACAATGAGCAGTTCTTC.